This TCR beta chain was sequenced in a study of cytomegalovirus exposure and HLA in healthy donors. As for the study in general: Among around 180 million T cells, an earlier analysis found around 100 million unique TCR beta sequences.

Notes on the study in general: What TCR beta sequences reportedly achieved was accurate prediction of HLA-A and HLA-B alleles in most subjects.

The PCR had 60 Vbeta and 13 Jbeta primers. Original processing notes: Tens of millions of unique TCR beta chains, 8.5 million to 14 million shared, were counted in a later analysis. Produced via immunoSEQ multiplex PCR; TCRdb's table is partial and in-frame only. The DNA was the basis for D and trimming; V, J and clone size are from that table. This sample has around 120,000 clones, with 79% found just once. As concerns this clone: The antigen remains undetermined.

This TCR came from a young man in good health and CMV-seronegative. The specimen was PBMCs.

In DNA form, the CDR3 reads TGTGCCAGCAGCCCCGGGAGTGGATTCACAGATACGCAGTATTTT. Residues: CASSPGSGFTDTQYF. The chain employs TRBV11-3 and TRBJ2-3; D possibly corresponds to TRBD2 (6 bases). This CDR3 contains 15 residues. Germline V gene lookup returns CDR1 SGHNT and CDR2 YENEEA. Deletions cut 5 bases from V and 2 bases from J, with 14 bases between. The full variable domain, with the rest looked up from reference TRBV11-3 and TRBJ2-3, is EAGVVQSPRYKIIEKKQPVAFWCNPISGHNTLYWYLQNLGQGPELLIRYENEEAVDDSQLPKDRFSAERLKGVDSTLKIQPAELGDSAVYLCASSPGSGFTDTQYFGPGTRLTVL.